The 14 T cell receptor beta chains given below trace back to one sample, sequenced in a study of patients and donors after allogeneic stem cell transplantation (dated by TCRdb to the early 2020s). The method was RT-PCR. The reads were generated on a NextSeq 550. TCRdb reprocessing: public reads trimmed at Q25 with fastp, clones called with MiXCR, in-frame beta chains kept. Rows with a matching CDR3 protein are joined into one entry that keeps the most common DNA and genes. This sample gives 850 to 1,000 distinct CDR3 sequences in total; 35% to 50% of them show up just once. Jointly, the top ten make up around 30% of the sample. What was sequenced was blood, either unsorted or a sorted T cell fraction (not recorded which). These receptors came from a human donor who was either an allogeneic HSCT recipient or a stem cell or donor lymphocyte infusion donor (not recorded which). It is not recorded whose cells these are; they may come from a transplant donor.

This rearrangement joins TRBV27 to TRBJ2-7; the D gene is possibly TRBD1 (6 bases). Germline V gene data show CDR1 as MNHEY and CDR2 as SMNVEV (reference sequence). The V end lost 6 bases, the J end lost 6 bases, and 21 bases lay between the germline ends. This CDR3 comprises 15 residues. CDR3 coding DNA: TGTGCCAGCAGAGGACAGACAGGCGGGTCTTCCGAGCAGTACTTC. Translation: CASRGQTGGSSEQYF.

J is TRBJ2-1 and V is TRBV5-1; possible D gene TRBD1, 5 bases. Germline values: CDR1 SGHRS, CDR2 YFSETQ. V lost 5 bases, J lost 8 bases, and 11 bases lay in between. The CDR3 spans 12 residues. CDR3 protein: CASRQALHEQFF. CDR3 nucleotides: TGCGCCAGCAGACAGGCTCTGCATGAGCAGTTCTTC.

This clonotype is large within its sample. The chain recombines TRBV19 with TRBJ2-3; 8 bases fit TRBD2. This CDR3 has 12 amino acids. CDR1 LNHDA and CDR2 SQIVND come from the germline V gene (reference sequence). The J segment lost 5 bases and the V segment lost 6 bases, leaving 1 base of the junction unmatched. Written as DNA, the CDR3 is TGTGCCAGTAGGCTAGCGGGAGATACGCAGTATTTT. Residues: CASRLAGDTQYF.

The gene calls are TRBV7-7 and TRBJ1-1; D ambiguous. V dropped 2 bases and J dropped 0 bases, with 4 bases sitting between them. Germline assignment: CDR1 SSHAT and CDR2 FNYEAQ (reference sequence). This CDR3 is built from 13 residues. The CDR3 here is CASSLTLNTEAFF. DNA for the CDR3: TGTGCCAGCAGCTTAACCTTGAACACTGAAGCTTTCTTT. The whole variable domain, remainder taken from reference TRBV7-7 and TRBJ1-1, is GAGVSQSPRYKVTKRGQDVTLRCDPISSHATLYWYQQALGQGPEFLTYFNYEAQPDKSGLPSDRFSAERPEGSISTLTIQRTEQRDSAMYRCASSLTLNTEAFFGQGTRLTVV.

This chain joins TRBV5-1 and TRBJ2-7; D unresolved. Germline-derived CDR1 and CDR2 are SGHRS and YFSETQ. Trimming took off 4 bases at V and 0 bases at J, with 2 bases between the two ends. The CDR3 consists of 11 residues. The DNA for the CDR3 is TGCGCCAGCAGCGACTCCTACGAGCAGTACTTC. Translated: CASSDSYEQYF. Based on the CDR3 plus reference TRBV5-1 and TRBJ2-7, the full variable domain is KAGVTQTPRYLIKTRGQQVTLSCSPISGHRSVSWYQQTPGQGLQFLFEYFSETQRNKGNFPGRFSGRQFSNSRSEMNVSTLELGDSALYLCASSDSYEQYFGPGTRLTVT.

Judged by abundance, this clonotype is hyperexpanded. The CDR3 is CASSYHPSSYNEQFF. The CDR3 DNA reads as TGTGCCAGCAGTTACCACCCAAGCTCCTACAATGAGCAGTTCTTC. The genes are TRBV6-5 and TRBJ2-1; no clear D gene. The length of the CDR3 is 15 residues. V shed 2 bases and J shed 0 bases, with 8 bases lying between them. Germline V gives CDR1 MNHEY, CDR2 SVGAGI.

The gene calls are TRBV11-2 and TRBJ2-7; D is uncertain. Trimming took 3 bases from V and 7 from J, leaving 13 bases between them. The germline V gene encodes CDR1 SGHAT and CDR2 FQNNGV. This CDR3 region has 13 residues. DNA for the CDR3: TGTGCCAGCAGCTTTGACCGGGCAGGAGAGCAGTACTTC. It specifies CASSFDRAGEQYF.

This clonotype turned up a few times. The rearrangement joins TRBV4-3 to TRBJ2-5, with 7 nucleotides matching TRBD1. Germline V lookup: CDR1 LGHNA, CDR2 YSLEER. V was pared by 2 bases and J by 9 bases, with 6 bases of the junction left unmatched. The CDR3 has 13 residues. The CDR3 coding sequence is TGCGCCAGCAGCCAATCGACTCAGGGGGCCCAGTACTTC. It encodes CASSQSTQGAQYF.

The CDR3 DNA reads TGTGCCAGCAGTTACCCCCTAGCGGGGACCCAGTACTTC. Amino acids: CASSYPLAGTQYF. This rearrangement joins TRBV6-5 to TRBJ2-5; TRBD2 matches 8 bases. The V and J ends lost 2 bases and 7 bases, in that order; junction bases with no gene match: 3. Germline assignment: CDR1 MNHEY and CDR2 SVGAGI. This CDR3 region has 13 residues.

The genes are TRBV5-6 and TRBJ2-1; tentatively, D is TRBD2 (5 bases). There are 12 residues in the CDR3. V lost 4 bases, J lost 8 bases, and 10 bases lay in between. The V gene's germline CDR1 is SGHDT and CDR2 YYEEEE. In nucleotides, the CDR3 is TGTGCCAGCAGCCGGCGGGCTGATGAGCAGTTCTTC. Protein sequence: CASSRRADEQFF.

This rearrangement joins TRBV14 to TRBJ2-2; possible D gene TRBD1, 5 bases. This CDR3 spans 13 amino acids. Germline values: CDR1 SGHDN, CDR2 FVKESK. The V gene lost 4 bases and the J gene lost 4 bases, with 7 bases spanning the gap. The CDR3 DNA reads as TGTGCCAGCAGCCGACAGACCACCGGGGAGCTGTTTTTT. It translates to CASSRQTTGELFF.

The chain has TRBV9 and TRBJ2-1; TRBD2 aligns across 10 bases. The CDR3 extends over 14 amino acids. Trimming removed 6 bases from V and 7 bases from J; junction bases left unmatched: 7. Germline-derived CDR1 and CDR2 are SGDLS and YYNGEE. The chain's CDR3 is CASNLAGEENEQFF. The DNA for the CDR3 is TGTGCCAGCAACCTAGCGGGAGAGGAGAATGAGCAGTTCTTC. Full variable domain (rest looked up from reference TRBV9 and TRBJ2-1): DSGVTQTPKHLITATGQRVTLRCSPRSGDLSVYWYQQSLDQGLQFLIQYYNGEERAKGNILERFSAQQFPDLHSELNLSSLELGDSALYFCASNLAGEENEQFFGPGTRLTVL.

V is TRBV18 and J is TRBJ2-7; TRBD2 agrees at 8 bases. Trimming at V came to 3 bases and at J to 5 bases, leaving 6 bases not matched to a gene. Germline values: CDR1 KGHSH, CDR2 LQKENI. The CDR3 extends over 14 amino acids. The CDR3 nucleotides read TGTGCCAGCTCACCCGGGAGGGCCGTTGACGAGCAGTACTTC. Translated: CASSPGRAVDEQYF.

The rearrangement uses TRBV28 and TRBJ2-7; tentative D call: TRBD1 (6 bases). V was clipped by 5 bases and J by 6 bases, with 8 bases between them. Germline loops: CDR1 MDHEN, CDR2 SYDVKM. The length of the CDR3 is 11 residues. CDR3 coding DNA: TGTGCCAGCAGTCGCAGGGGCGAGCAGTACTTC. Its translation is CASSRRGEQYF.